This record covers a single TCR beta chain. The method was immunoSEQ multiplex PCR; TCRdb's version includes in-frame clones alone and lacks a portion of them. This table holds hundreds of thousands of clones, over 75% found once. This sample was taken from a study of shared T cell receptors in the human thymus. Germline V CDR1 and CDR2: LNHDA, SQIVND (reference sequence). The junction had 11 bases not matched to a gene; V was cut back by 4 bases and J by 4 bases. This CDR3 is 16 amino acids long. These data also featured in a second study, about human thymus T cells. That study reports: Surgeons resected thymus tissue during corrective heart surgery. Both thymic and peripheral blood repertoires showed apparently biased V and J usage. Among unrelated individuals, related research reported thymic repertoires that overlapped highly.

The rearrangement joins TRBV19 to TRBJ2-7, with 9 nucleotides matching TRBD1. This clonotype was obtained from a boy younger than two with a congenital heart defect. Sequencing used thymocytes. The CDR3 nucleotides read TGTGCCAGTAGTAACCAGACAGGGGGGTTTGGATACGAGCAGTACTTC. Translating gives CASSNQTGGFGYEQYF.